The clone carrying this TCR beta chain was picked up many times. Its target is not known. This specimen belongs to a study of human T cells and chemical hapten exposure. Overall study context: Each patch test put 0.01% DPC on the upper back, and results were read at 6 days. Broader study findings: TCRs exceeding a frequency of 1 in 1000 stayed unchanged under DPC sensitization. A positive correlation with patch test score was shown by PT1 expanded TCR counts.

TCRdb passed the RACE reads through MiXCR, listing each CDR3 protein once. The profile shows roughly 380,000 distinct CDR3 sequences, approximately 5.1% of them singletons. Time point described: pre-sensitization, week 0. Sample treatment: therapeutic diphenylcyclopropenone sensitization with weekly scalp DPC. V shed 0 bases and J 0 bases; nucleotides not matched to a gene: 7. The CDR3 extends over 17 amino acids. The germline V gene encodes CDR1 SGHDT and CDR2 YYEEEE. This TCR was recovered from a woman aged 50 to 60 with alopecia areata. Some clones in this sample may be carry-over from other donors' samples. The specimen comprised whole blood, sampled in connection with sensitization to the hapten diphenylcyclopropenone (DPC). The chain combines TRBV5-6 with TRBJ2-3; 7 nucleotides match TRBD1. The CDR3 region is CASSLAVDRTSTDTQYF. CDR3 nucleotides: TGTGCCAGCAGCTTGGCCGTGGACAGGACAAGCACAGATACGCAGTATTTT.